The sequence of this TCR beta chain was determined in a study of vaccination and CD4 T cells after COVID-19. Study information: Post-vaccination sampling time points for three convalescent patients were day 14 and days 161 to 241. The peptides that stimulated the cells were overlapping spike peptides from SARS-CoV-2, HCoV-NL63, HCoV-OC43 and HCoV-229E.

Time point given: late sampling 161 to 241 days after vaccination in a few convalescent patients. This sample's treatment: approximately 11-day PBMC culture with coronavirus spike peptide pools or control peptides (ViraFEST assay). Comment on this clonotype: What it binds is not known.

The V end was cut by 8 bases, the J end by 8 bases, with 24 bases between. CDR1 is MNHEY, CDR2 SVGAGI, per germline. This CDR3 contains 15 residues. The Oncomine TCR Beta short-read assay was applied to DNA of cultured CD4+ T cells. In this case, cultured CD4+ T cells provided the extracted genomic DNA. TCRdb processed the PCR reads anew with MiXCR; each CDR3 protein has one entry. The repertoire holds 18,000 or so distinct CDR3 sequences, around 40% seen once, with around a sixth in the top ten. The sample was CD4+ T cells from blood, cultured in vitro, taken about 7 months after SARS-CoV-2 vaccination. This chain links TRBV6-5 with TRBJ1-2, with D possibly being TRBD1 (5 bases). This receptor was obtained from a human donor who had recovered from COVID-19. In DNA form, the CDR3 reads TGTGCCAGCTGTTCCTGGGACCGCCTAAGGGGCGGCTACACCTTC. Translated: CASCSWDRLRGGYTF.